A single sample is the source of the 19 T cell receptor beta chains below, sequenced in a study of CD8+CD57+ T cells in acquired aplastic anemia. The template used for profiling TCR beta VDJ and CDR3 was genomic DNA. TCRdb re-derived calls from the reads in MiXCR, one entry per CDR3 protein. This table has about 470,000 distinct CDR3 sequences, approximately 32% appearing once. Sequenced patients had shown CD8+CD57+ cell expansion by flow cytometry. Sequenced sample: sorted CD4+, CD8+, or CD8+CD57+ T cells (not recorded which) from PBMCs. All receptors come from a human donor with aplastic anemia.

The rearrangement joins TRBV6-5 to TRBJ1-6; D is ambiguous. CDR3 length: 14 residues. CDR1 and CDR2 from the germline V gene are MNHEY and SVGAGI. The V end lost 3 bases, the J end lost 4 bases, and 7 bases lay between the germline ends. The CDR3 DNA is TGTGCCAGCAGTTATGACCCATATAATTCACCCCTCCACTTT. Translated: CASSYDPYNSPLHF.

J is TRBJ2-7 and V is TRBV6-1, with 12 bases matching TRBD2. The ends lost 5 bases at V and 0 bases at J; junction bases unmatched: 5. Germline assignment: CDR1 MNHNS and CDR2 SASEGT. This CDR3 comprises 16 residues. The CDR3 nucleotides are TGTGCCAGCAGTAAGGGACTAGCGGGTGACTCCTACGAGCAGTACTTC. Translated, it gives CASSKGLAGDSYEQYF.

The chain has TRBV4-3 and TRBJ1-5, with D unresolved. Germline-derived CDR1 and CDR2 are LGHNA and YSLEER. The germline V and J ends were trimmed by 0 bases and 2 bases, with 8 bases remaining between them. The CDR3 runs 15 residues. The CDR3 DNA sequence: TGCGCCAGCAGCCAAGAGGCCCGCGGCAATCAGCCCCAGCATTTT. Protein: CASSQEARGNQPQHF.

The genes are TRBV24-1 and TRBJ1-2; no definite D call. Germline CDR1 reads KGHDR; CDR2 reads SFDVKD. V was shortened by 6 bases and J by 8 bases, with 15 bases between the two germline ends. This CDR3 comprises 13 residues. CDR3 coding DNA: TGTGCCACCAGTAGGGCGGCGGAGGCAGGCTACACCTTC. The encoded protein is CATSRAAEAGYTF.

This clonotype was observed many times. The chain uses TRBV20-1 and TRBJ1-6; D call uncertain. Trimming shortened V by 3 bases and J by 0 bases, and 9 bases separated the two germline ends. CDR3 length: 15 residues. Germline loops: CDR1 DFQATT, CDR2 SNEGSKA (reference sequence). Here the CDR3 reads CSARGISSYNSPLHF. The CDR3 bases are TGCAGTGCTAGGGGGATAAGCTCCTATAATTCACCCCTCCACTTT.

The sample holds a few counts of this clonotype. This sequence joins TRBV11-1 and TRBJ2-1, with no clear D. Germline values: CDR1 SGHAT, CDR2 FQDESV (reference sequence). Trimming pared 1 base from V and 7 bases from J, leaving 11 bases between. This CDR3 is built from 14 residues. The CDR3 region is CASSLVSSGNEQFF. CDR3 bases: TGTGCCAGCAGCTTAGTTAGCTCCGGGAATGAGCAGTTCTTC.

This clonotype has only a few counts. V gene TRBV19 combines with J gene TRBJ1-1; TRBD1 matches at 8 bases. CDR3 length: 18 residues. Per the germline V gene, CDR1 is LNHDA and CDR2 is SQIVND (reference sequence). J lost 1 base, V lost 2 bases, and 12 bases had no gene match. CDR3: CASSISGQGRGRNTEAFF. The CDR3 nucleotides are TGTGCCAGTAGTATATCGGGGCAGGGCAGGGGGCGGAACACTGAAGCTTTCTTT. Looking up the rest from reference TRBV19 and TRBJ1-1 gives the full variable domain: DGGITQSPKYLFRKEGQNVTLSCEQNLNHDAMYWYRQDPGQGLRLIYYSQIVNDFQKGDIAEGYSVSREKKESFPLTVTSAQKNPTAFYLCASSISGQGRGRNTEAFFGQGTRLTVV.

This clonotype was counted between two and nine times. Possible read error: a much larger clone is one base away. Since no conserved phenylalanine or tryptophan closes the CDR3, a read error is the likely cause. This chain uses TRBV19 with TRBJ1-5, with unresolved D. This CDR3 is 16 amino acids long. The germline V and J ends were trimmed by 6 bases and 2 bases, with 17 bases remaining between them. Germline CDR1 is LNHDA and CDR2 is SQIVND (reference sequence). DNA of the CDR3: TGTGCCAGTAGGCCCAATCAGGTGGACGGCAATCAGCCCCAGCATCTT. Amino acids: CASRPNQVDGNQPQHL.

The V and J genes are TRBV15 and TRBJ1-2; TRBD1 is a possible D gene (6 bases). This CDR3 spans 16 amino acids. Trimming took 0 bases from V and 4 from J, leaving 15 bases between them. Germline V CDR1 and CDR2: LNHNV, YYDKDF (reference sequence). This CDR3 reads CATSRDSGGRGYGYTF. CDR3 DNA: TGTGCCACCAGCAGAGATAGCGGGGGCAGAGGCTATGGCTACACCTTC.

Points on this clonotype: This sequence may be a read error, since a much larger clone differs from it by one base. This chain joins TRBV10-3 and TRBJ1-2, with 9 bases aligning to TRBD1. J gave up 8 bases and V 3 bases, and 19 bases lay outside the gene matches. The CDR3 contains 18 residues. Per germline, CDR1 ENHRY and CDR2 SYGVKD. The DNA for the CDR3 is TGTGCCATCAGTGAAGGTCTTGGACAGGGGTCCGGTGGAGGCGGCTACACCTTC. It encodes CAISEGLGQGSGGGGYTF.

This clonotype has at least ten counts. The CDR3 coding sequence is TGTGCCACCAGAACTACAGGGGGGAGTCTCAATCAGCCCCAGCATTTT. It encodes CATRTTGGSLNQPQHF. This sequence joins TRBV15 and TRBJ1-5, with TRBD1 matching 8 bases. CDR3 length equals 16 residues. V was clipped by 6 bases and J by 3 bases; unmatched bases: 10. Germline CDR1 is LNHNV and CDR2 is YYDKDF (reference sequence). The full variable domain, completed using reference TRBV15 and TRBJ1-5, is DAMVIQNPRYQVTQFGKPVTLSCSQTLNHNVMYWYQQKSSQAPKLLFHYYDKDFNNEADTPDNFQSRRPNTSFCFLDIRSPGLGDTAMYLCATRTTGGSLNQPQHFGDGTRLSIL.

The chain employs TRBV15 and TRBJ1-6; 7 bases match TRBD1. The CDR3 totals 15 residues. Looked up from germline, CDR1 is LNHNV and CDR2 is YYDKDF (reference sequence). The V gene end was trimmed by 0 bases and the J gene end by 8 bases; junction bases not matched to a gene: 4. DNA for the CDR3: TGTGCCACCAGCAGAGATCCAGGGGGTGATTCACCCCTCCACTTT. It specifies CATSRDPGGDSPLHF.

Concerning this clonotype: Just one base apart from a much larger clone, this may be a read error. J is TRBJ1-6 and V is TRBV11-1; no clear D gene. The CDR3 extends over 16 amino acids. Germline V gives CDR1 SGHAT, CDR2 FQDESV (reference sequence). With 3 bases removed from V and 3 bases from J, the gap between germline ends came to 12 bases. For the CDR3, the DNA is TGTGCCAGCAGCTTTCAGGAGTCGGGCTATAATTCACCCCTCCACTTT. Protein: CASSFQESGYNSPLHF. Based on the CDR3 plus reference TRBV11-1 and TRBJ1-6, the full variable domain is EAEVAQSPRYKITEKSQAVAFWCDPISGHATLYWYRQILGQGPELLVQFQDESVVDDSQLPKDRFSAERLKGVDSTLKIQPAELGDSAMYLCASSFQESGYNSPLHFGNGTRLTVT.

This clonotype turned up a few times. The chain carries TRBV6-1 and TRBJ1-6, with TRBD1 matching 8 bases. Germline trimming cut 6 bases from V and 6 bases from J; bases unmatched to any gene: 10. CDR1 and CDR2 from the germline V gene are MNHNS and SASEGT. The CDR3 loop spans 16 amino acids. The CDR3 spells CASRSWNRGSNSPLHF. In DNA form, the CDR3 reads TGTGCCAGCAGGTCTTGGAACAGGGGGAGTAATTCACCCCTCCACTTT.

Only a few counts were recorded for this clonotype. Its ends do not fully match the called genes, so a read error is possible. This chain connects TRBV9 to TRBJ2-5, with TRBD1 matching over 7 bases. From germline, CDR1 is SGDLS and CDR2 YYNGEE. The CDR3 runs to 13 residues. The CDR3 sequence: CASSVDEGASPDF. The CDR3 bases are TGTGCCAGCAGCGTAGATGAGGGGGCGAGTCCGGACTTC. Using reference TRBV9 and TRBJ2-5 for the parts outside the CDR3, the full variable domain is DSGVTQTPKHLITATGQRVTLRCSPRSGDLSVYWYQQSLDQGLQFLIQYYNGEERAKGNILERFSAQQFPDLHSELNLSSLELGDSALYFCASSVDEGASPDFGPGTRLLVL.

This clonotype was recorded a few times. A read error may account for a junction end that differs from germline. The chain uses TRBV24-1 and TRBJ1-5; D might be TRBD1 (6 bases). CDR1 is KGHDR, CDR2 SFDVKD, per germline. This CDR3 contains 17 residues. CDR3 loop: CASSRSGQSYSNQPQHF. In nucleotides, the CDR3 is TGTGCCAGCAGTCGAAGTGGACAGTCTTATAGCAATCAGCCCCAGCATTTT.

This clonotype was seen a handful of times. The rearrangement joins TRBV6-5 to TRBJ2-7; TRBD1 agrees at 9 bases. From germline, CDR1 is MNHEY and CDR2 SVGAGI. The CDR3 loop spans 15 amino acids. V gave up 11 bases and J gave up 6 bases; unmatched junction bases: 17. The CDR3 here is CACQFRGQGKGEQYF. CDR3 coding DNA: TGTGCCTGTCAGTTTAGGGGACAGGGTAAAGGCGAGCAGTACTTC.

This clonotype was counted between two and nine times. The CDR3 here is CASSLRASGRLWETQYF. For the CDR3, the DNA is TGTGCCAGCAGCCTACGGGCTAGCGGGAGGTTATGGGAGACCCAGTACTTC. The rearrangement links TRBV11-1 to TRBJ2-5; 11 nucleotides align to TRBD2. CDR1 is SGHAT, CDR2 FQDESV, per germline (reference sequence). CDR3 length: 17 amino acids. Unmatched junction bases numbered 13, after V lost 5 bases and J lost 5 bases.

Regarding this clonotype: A much larger clone lies one base from this, so it may be a read error. The chain combines TRBV19 with TRBJ2-2; 7 bases align to TRBD2. This CDR3 is 14 amino acids long. CDR1 LNHDA and CDR2 SQIVND come from the germline V gene (reference sequence). Unmatched junction bases numbered 4, after V lost 3 bases and J lost 6 bases. The CDR3 DNA reads TGTGCCAGTAGTATGACTGGGGGGGCCGGGGAGCTGTTTTTT. Translated: CASSMTGGAGELFF.